A single sample is the source of the 28 T cell receptor beta chains below, sequenced in a study of T cells after yellow fever vaccination. One entry per CDR3 protein results from TCRdb running MiXCR on the 5' RACE reads. The sample has some 420,000 distinct CDR3 sequences, around 20% seen once; the top ten hold roughly a sixth. Sequencing was performed on PBMCs, taken before the yellow fever booster vaccination. These receptors were collected from a young man who received the YFV17D yellow fever vaccine.

This clonotype was picked up a small number of times. J is TRBJ2-5 and V is TRBV20-1, with 12 bases lining up with TRBD2. This CDR3 region has 15 residues. Germline V CDR1 and CDR2: DFQATT, SNEGSKA (reference sequence). The junction had 6 bases not matched to a gene; V was cut back by 5 bases and J by 2 bases. The CDR3 here is CSAGTSGPLQETQYF. The CDR3 DNA reads as TGCAGTGCTGGGACTAGCGGGCCCCTTCAAGAGACCCAGTACTTC.

This clonotype turned up a few times. CDR3 in amino acids: CAGGQWVETQYF. The CDR3 DNA reads as TGTGCCGGGGGGCAATGGGTGGAGACCCAGTACTTC. This chain connects TRBV2 to TRBJ2-5, with D tentatively TRBD1 or TRBD2 (6 bases each). This CDR3 is 12 amino acids long. Trimming took 11 bases from V and 5 from J, leaving 15 bases between them. Germline V lookup: CDR1 SNHLY, CDR2 FYNNEI.

The V gene is TRBV5-4, the J gene TRBJ2-3, with 14 bases identical to TRBD2. This CDR3 comprises 17 residues. Germline CDR1 SGHNT, CDR2 YYREEE (reference sequence). Losses at the gene ends were 3 bases for V and 2 bases for J; bases not matched to a gene: 5. In nucleotides, the CDR3 is TGTGCCAGCAGCTCGGGACTAGCGGGGGCCTCCACAGATACGCAGTATTTT. Translating gives CASSSGLAGASTDTQYF.

V gene TRBV18 combines with J gene TRBJ2-4; D possibly corresponds to TRBD2 (6 bases). Trimming shortened V by 6 bases and J by 8 bases, and 20 bases separated the two germline ends. CDR3 size: 15 residues. CDR1 KGHSH and CDR2 LQKENI come from the germline V gene. CDR3 sequence: CASSPSRGFRDIQYF. DNA of the CDR3: TGTGCCAGCTCCCCAAGCCGGGGGTTTCGGGACATTCAGTACTTC.

This clonotype has a handful of counts. The chain is built from TRBV12-3 or TRBV12-4 and TRBJ2-7; tentatively, D is TRBD2 (6 bases). V lost 3 bases and J lost 5, with 11 bases in between. This CDR3 contains 13 residues. The CDR3, as DNA: TGTGCCAGCAGTTTTGGATCGGGAGACGAGCAGTACGTC. The encoded protein is CASSFGSGDEQYV.

In its sample, this clonotype was seen a few times. The chain carries TRBV20-1 and TRBJ1-5; no definite D call. The CDR3 totals 13 residues. V dropped 3 bases and J dropped 1 base, with 7 bases sitting between them. Looked up from germline, CDR1 is DFQATT and CDR2 is SNEGSKA (reference sequence). Here the CDR3 reads CSARTRSNQPQHF. The CDR3 DNA sequence: TGCAGTGCTAGGACCAGGAGCAATCAGCCCCAGCATTTT.

This clonotype occurred many times. J is TRBJ1-2 and V is TRBV3-1; 8 bases map to TRBD1. The CDR3 extends over 15 amino acids. Germline V gives CDR1 LGHDT, CDR2 YNNKEL (reference sequence). V trimming: 4 bases; J trimming: 5 bases; junction bases outside the gene matches: 9. CDR3 loop: CASSRRGTGAYGYTF. CDR3 nucleotide sequence: TGTGCCAGCAGCCGAAGAGGGACAGGCGCTTATGGCTACACCTTC. The full variable domain, in which reference TRBV3-1 and TRBJ1-2 provide the parts outside the CDR3, is DTAVSQTPKYLVTQMGNDKSIKCEQNLGHDTMYWYKQDSKKFLKIMFSYNNKELIINETVPNRFSPKSPDKAHLNLHINSLELGDSAVYFCASSRRGTGAYGYTFGSGTRLTVV.

This clonotype was counted only a few times. The J gene is TRBJ1-2, the V gene TRBV6-1; TRBD1 aligns across 7 bases. CDR3 length: 14 residues. Trimming took 4 bases from V and 0 from J; bases not matched to a gene: 2. Germline V gene sequence: CDR1 MNHNS, CDR2 SASEGT. CDR3: CASSGGTANYGYTF. Here the CDR3 DNA reads TGTGCCAGCAGTGGCGGGACAGCTAACTATGGCTACACCTTC.

V usage is TRBV6-6 and J usage is TRBJ2-3, with 10 bases aligning to TRBD2. The CDR3 runs 18 residues. V lost 6 bases, J lost 7 bases, and 19 bases stayed unmatched. Germline V CDR1 and CDR2: MNHNY, SVGAGI (reference sequence). In DNA form, the CDR3 reads TGTGCCAGCAGCTACAGAATTACCAGCGGGGGGGCGTTAAATACGCAGTATTTT. Its translation is CASSYRITSGGALNTQYF.

The chain couples TRBV7-2 to TRBJ1-2, with D tentatively TRBD1 (6 bases). V dropped 6 bases and J dropped 3 bases, with 8 bases sitting between them. Germline V lookup: CDR1 SGHTA, CDR2 FQGNSA. The CDR3 is made up of 12 amino acids. CDR3 loop: CASRTGYYGYTF. In nucleotides, the CDR3 is TGTGCCAGCAGGACAGGCTACTATGGCTACACCTTC. Full variable domain (missing parts from reference TRBV7-2 and TRBJ1-2): GAGVSQSPSNKVTEKGKDVELRCDPISGHTALYWYRQSLGQGLEFLIYFQGNSAPDKSGLPSDRFSAERTGGSVSTLTIQRTQQEDSAVYLCASRTGYYGYTFGSGTRLTVV.

This clonotype was observed a handful of times. The CDR3 DNA reads as TGTGCCAGCAGCCACAATGGCTACACCTTC. This sequence encodes CASSHNGYTF. The chain combines TRBV28 with TRBJ1-2, with no clear D. The CDR3 runs 10 residues. Germline lookup yields CDR1 MDHEN and CDR2 SYDVKM. Trimming took 6 bases from V and 6 from J, leaving 5 bases between them.

This clonotype has just a few counts. Sequence at one end of the junction differs from germline and may be a read error. The genes are TRBV5-1 and TRBJ1-2; 7 bases fit TRBD1. This CDR3 is built from 15 residues. Germline CDR1 SGHRS, CDR2 YFSETQ. The CDR3 DNA follows: TGCGCCAGCAGCCCCGGCGGGACAGCTAACTACGGCTACACCTTC. It codes for CASSPGGTANYGYTF.

This clonotype was seen many times. This sequence joins TRBV20-1 and TRBJ2-1, with 11 bases aligning to TRBD2. Germline CDR1 DFQATT, CDR2 SNEGSKA (reference sequence). J gave up 5 bases and V 0 bases, and 6 bases lay outside the gene matches. The CDR3 is 16 residues long. CDR3 sequence: CSARELAGVTNNEQFF. For the CDR3, the DNA is TGCAGTGCTAGAGAACTAGCGGGGGTCACGAACAATGAGCAGTTCTTC.

V is TRBV5-1 and J is TRBJ2-1; D tentatively fits TRBD1 or TRBD2 (5 bases each). Germline CDR1 SGHRS, CDR2 YFSETQ. The CDR3 contains 16 residues. Trimming left V 4 bases short and J 0 bases short, with 14 bases between. CDR3: CASSPIEGSSYNEQFF. The CDR3 region has the DNA TGCGCCAGCAGCCCTATAGAGGGGAGCTCCTACAATGAGCAGTTCTTC.

V and J are TRBV5-1 and TRBJ2-1; 12 nucleotides agree with TRBD2. The CDR3 length is 16 residues. The germline V gene encodes CDR1 SGHRS and CDR2 YFSETQ. V shed 7 bases and J 9 bases; nucleotides not matched to a gene: 14. The CDR3 loop reads CASARLAGAQKCEQFF. The DNA of the CDR3 is TGCGCCAGCGCGAGACTAGCGGGGGCGCAGAAGTGTGAGCAGTTCTTC.

The gene calls are TRBV10-3 and TRBJ1-1, with a possible D match to TRBD1 (6 bases). V was trimmed by 0 bases and J by 7 bases, leaving 9 bases between them. The CDR3 length is 13 residues. Germline V lookup: CDR1 ENHRY, CDR2 SYGVKD. The CDR3: CAISESGAGEAFF. Here the CDR3 DNA reads TGTGCCATCAGTGAGTCGGGGGCTGGTGAAGCTTTCTTT.

The chain recombines TRBV5-1 with TRBJ1-4; D is unclear. V was trimmed by 1 base and J by 4 bases, leaving 8 bases between them. The CDR3 covers 14 residues. Germline V CDR1 and CDR2: SGHRS, YFSETQ. The CDR3 nucleotides are TGCGCCAGCAGCTTGAACCAGATTAATGAAAAACTGTTTTTT. The encoded protein is CASSLNQINEKLFF.

In its sample, this clonotype was seen a few times. The chain has TRBV20-1 and TRBJ1-5; the match to TRBD1 covers 7 bases. Germline V gene lookup returns CDR1 DFQATT and CDR2 SNEGSKA (reference sequence). CDR3 size: 13 residues. Trimming took 0 bases from V and 12 from J; bases not matched to a gene: 8. The CDR3 nucleotides read TGCAGTGCTAGAGATGGACAGGCTCTGGGCCAGCATTTT. Translating it yields CSARDGQALGQHF.

This clonotype was seen a few times. This rearrangement joins TRBV6-2 or TRBV6-3 to TRBJ1-5; D call uncertain. The CDR3 has 13 amino acids. Germline V gene data show CDR1 as MNHEY and CDR2 as SVGEGT. V was cut by 4 bases and J by 5 bases, with 9 bases left in between. CDR3 bases: TGTGCCAGCAGTTGGAGTGCCTATCAGCCCCAGCATTTT. This translates into CASSWSAYQPQHF.

This clonotype was recorded a few times. The genes are TRBV7-9 and TRBJ1-2; D is ambiguous. CDR1 and CDR2 (germline): SEHNR, FQNEAQ (reference sequence). This CDR3 is 12 amino acids long. The ends were cut back, 10 bases at V and 4 bases at J, with 13 bases in the middle. The CDR3 DNA is TGTGCCACCTCGACGGGATTCTATGGCTACACCTTC. Protein: CATSTGFYGYTF.

This clonotype has a handful of counts. The chain joins TRBV6-5 to TRBJ1-5; D is ambiguous. Per the germline V gene, CDR1 is MNHEY and CDR2 is SVGAGI. V lost 5 bases, J lost 10 bases, and 18 bases lay in between. The CDR3 covers 14 residues. The CDR3 sequence: CASSQLGGTQPQHF. The CDR3 coding sequence is TGTGCCAGCAGTCAGCTGGGAGGCACTCAACCCCAGCATTTT.

This clonotype has a handful of counts. The V and J genes are TRBV5-1 and TRBJ2-1, with TRBD1 matching 11 bases. Germline CDR1 reads SGHRS; CDR2 reads YFSETQ. This CDR3 spans 15 amino acids. V dropped 4 bases and J dropped 6; count of bases not matched to a gene: 6. CDR3 sequence (DNA): TGCGCCAGCAGCGTCGGGGGGACAGGGGGCAATGAGCAGTTCTTC. It yields the protein CASSVGGTGGNEQFF. Full variable domain (remainder filled in from reference TRBV5-1 and TRBJ2-1): KAGVTQTPRYLIKTRGQQVTLSCSPISGHRSVSWYQQTPGQGLQFLFEYFSETQRNKGNFPGRFSGRQFSNSRSEMNVSTLELGDSALYLCASSVGGTGGNEQFFGPGTRLTVL.

This CDR3 reads CASSYSSGQETQYF. The CDR3 DNA follows: TGTGCCAGCAGTTACTCTAGCGGGCAAGAGACCCAGTACTTC. The rearrangement uses TRBV6-2 or TRBV6-3 and TRBJ2-5; TRBD2 agrees at 7 bases. This CDR3 contains 14 residues. Germline V gene sequence: CDR1 MNHEY, CDR2 SVGEGT. The J segment lost 2 bases and the V segment lost 0 bases, leaving 0 bases of the junction unmatched.

This chain links TRBV5-1 with TRBJ2-3; 8 nucleotides line up with TRBD1. The ends lost 1 base at V and 5 bases at J; junction bases unmatched: 9. Looked up from germline, CDR1 is SGHRS and CDR2 is YFSETQ. The CDR3 runs to 16 residues. The CDR3 protein is CASSLTTGGRRDTQYF. CDR3 DNA sequence: TGCGCCAGCAGCTTGACTACAGGGGGAAGAAGAGATACGCAGTATTTT.

This clonotype turned up a few times. This rearrangement joins TRBV3-1 to TRBJ2-3; 7 nucleotides line up with TRBD2. CDR3 length equals 18 residues. The germline V gene has CDR1 LGHDT and CDR2 YNNKEL (reference sequence). Trimming cost V 0 bases and J 2 bases; bases outside gene matches: 11. DNA of the CDR3: TGTGCCAGCAGCCAAGATCCGGTGATGGCGGGAGACACAGATACGCAGTATTTT. Translated: CASSQDPVMAGDTDTQYF.

The rearrangement joins TRBV5-4 to TRBJ1-2, with D perhaps matching TRBD1 (6 bases). CDR3 size: 14 residues. Germline lookup yields CDR1 SGHNT and CDR2 YYREEE (reference sequence). V dropped 0 bases and J dropped 4 bases, with 10 bases sitting between them. CDR3 DNA sequence: TGTGCCAGCAGCTTGGAGGACAGTTTCTATGGCTACACCTTC. It specifies CASSLEDSFYGYTF.

The chain uses TRBV7-9 and TRBJ1-2; D not certain. CDR1 is SEHNR, CDR2 FQNEAQ, per germline (reference sequence). The CDR3 has 12 amino acids. Trimming took off 5 bases at V and 7 bases at J, with 11 bases between the two ends. CDR3 coding DNA: TGTGCCAGCAGCCCCCACCTGGGTGGCTACACCTTC. It codes for CASSPHLGGYTF.

The V gene is TRBV4-3, the J gene TRBJ2-3, with D hard to call. Germline V gene lookup returns CDR1 LGHNA and CDR2 YSLEER. Trimming left V 5 bases short and J 4 bases short, with 10 bases between. This CDR3 is built from 13 residues. CDR3 nucleotides: TGCGCCAGCAGCGGGAATTGGGCAGATACGCAGTATTTT. Translating gives CASSGNWADTQYF.